This TCR beta chain was captured in a study of T cells and copy number aberrations in small-cell lung cancer. Broader study findings: All specimens were formalin-fixed paraffin-embedded tissue, which is known to introduce sequencing artifacts.

Of note for this clone: Its target is not known.

CDR1 SGHRS and CDR2 YFSETQ come from the germline V gene. The CDR3 runs 13 residues. V lost 4 bases to trimming and J lost 7 bases; unmatched junction nucleotides: 5. TCRdb's copy holds only in-frame clones and misses some; the assay was immunoSEQ multiplex PCR. The repertoire has about 9,600 clones, 60% to 80% of them found once; the top ten carry roughly 30%. Sequenced input: normal tissue next to the tumor. The V gene is TRBV5-1, the J gene TRBJ1-2; 9 bases match TRBD1. This clonotype originated in a man in his sixties with small cell lung cancer. CDR3 in amino acids: CASSPDRGGGYTF. The CDR3 DNA follows: TGCGCCAGCAGCCCTGACAGGGGGGGTGGCTACACCTTC.